The next 5 T cell receptor beta chains were all read from a single sample in a study of blood T cell repertoires in COVID-19. Libraries were prepared by immunoSEQ multiplex PCR; TCRdb keeps only in-frame clonotypes and omits some of them. This table holds around 37,000 clones, approximately 74% found once. The sequenced sample consisted of peripheral blood. The source is a man aged 70 or older with COVID-19, enrolled during active disease.

The V and J genes are TRBV7-8 and TRBJ1-2, with D possibly TRBD1 on 6 matching bases. Germline CDR1 is SGHVS and CDR2 is FQNEAQ. The CDR3 is 14 residues long. The V end lost 3 bases, the J end lost 5 bases, and 13 bases lay between the germline ends. This CDR3 is CASSFTRTAYGYTF. The CDR3 coding sequence is TGTGCCAGCAGCTTTACACGGACAGCGTATGGCTACACCTTC. Based on the CDR3 plus reference TRBV7-8 and TRBJ1-2, the full variable domain is GAGVSQSPRYKVAKRGQDVALRCDPISGHVSLFWYQQALGQGPEFLTYFQNEAQLDKSGLPSDRFFAERPEGSVSTLKIQRTQQEDSAVYLCASSFTRTAYGYTFGSGTRLTVV.

This sequence joins TRBV28 and TRBJ2-7, with D tentatively TRBD1 (5 bases). Trimming removed 5 bases from V and 4 bases from J, with 12 bases in between. Germline loops: CDR1 MDHEN, CDR2 SYDVKM. This CDR3 is built from 13 residues. Here the CDR3 DNA reads TGTGCCAGCAGTACACCCAGGGAATACGAGCAGTACTTC. Its translation: CASSTPREYEQYF.

The rearrangement uses TRBV6-2 or TRBV6-3 and TRBJ2-7, with D possibly TRBD2 on 7 matching bases. Germline V gives CDR1 MNHEY, CDR2 SVGEGT. CDR3 length: 13 amino acids. The germline V and J ends were trimmed by 3 bases and 4 bases, with 10 bases remaining between them. The CDR3 DNA is TGTGCCAGCAGTTATGAGGGGGGGTACGAGCAGTACTTC. It is translated as CASSYEGGYEQYF.

This clone was detected once. V usage is TRBV27 and J usage is TRBJ1-1; D not resolved. The germline V gene has CDR1 MNHEY and CDR2 SMNVEV (reference sequence). With 4 bases removed from V and 0 bases from J, the gap between germline ends came to 6 bases. This CDR3 has 13 amino acids. CDR3 amino acids: CASSSNLNTEAFF. Written as DNA, the CDR3 is TGTGCCAGCAGTTCCAACTTGAACACTGAAGCTTTCTTT.

Written as DNA, the CDR3 is TGTGCCAGCAGCGCTTTATTGAACACCGGGGAGCTGTTTTTT. This encodes CASSALLNTGELFF. This rearrangement joins TRBV9 to TRBJ2-2; D gene ambiguous. Germline CDR1 and CDR2: SGDLS and YYNGEE. V shed 3 bases and J shed 1 base, with 7 bases lying between them. The CDR3 covers 14 residues.